This TCR beta chain was recorded in a study of regulatory T cells in long-lasting Graves disease. Study-level results: Newly diagnosed Graves' patients had higher TCR diversity than persistent ones. TRBV28, TRBJ1-2 and TRBJ2-5 were segments that persistent disease favored. It was peripheral blood alone, not thyroid tissue, that was studied. Persistent patients had more shared public clonotypes (around 2,500) than new patients (about 920).

Deletions cut 6 bases from V and 7 bases from J, with 15 bases between. This CDR3 has 12 residues. Germline CDR1 GTSNPN, CDR2 SVGIG (reference sequence). For TCR beta, libraries came from iRepertoire HTBI primers and Arm-PCR of CDR3 regions. Using its own MiXCR run on the multiplex PCR reads, TCRdb lists one record per CDR3 protein. The sample comprises 400,000 or so distinct CDR3 sequences, less than 25% of which are singletons, and around 24% rests with the top ten. Noted time point: persistent/refractory GD, antithyroid drugs over 5 years with positive TRAb. From PBMCs, RNA was extracted and then used to make the TCR library. On this clonotype: Its specificity is unknown.

Sequencing was performed on peripheral blood mononuclear cells (PBMCs), taken when the disease was refractory, from a patient treated with antithyroid drugs. This clonotype was sampled from a female donor with Graves disease. The rearrangement links TRBV30 to TRBJ1-2, with a weak D call TRBD1 (6 bases). The CDR3 loop is CACCGTFPGYTF. The CDR3 coding sequence is TGTGCCTGTTGCGGGACATTCCCTGGCTACACCTTC.